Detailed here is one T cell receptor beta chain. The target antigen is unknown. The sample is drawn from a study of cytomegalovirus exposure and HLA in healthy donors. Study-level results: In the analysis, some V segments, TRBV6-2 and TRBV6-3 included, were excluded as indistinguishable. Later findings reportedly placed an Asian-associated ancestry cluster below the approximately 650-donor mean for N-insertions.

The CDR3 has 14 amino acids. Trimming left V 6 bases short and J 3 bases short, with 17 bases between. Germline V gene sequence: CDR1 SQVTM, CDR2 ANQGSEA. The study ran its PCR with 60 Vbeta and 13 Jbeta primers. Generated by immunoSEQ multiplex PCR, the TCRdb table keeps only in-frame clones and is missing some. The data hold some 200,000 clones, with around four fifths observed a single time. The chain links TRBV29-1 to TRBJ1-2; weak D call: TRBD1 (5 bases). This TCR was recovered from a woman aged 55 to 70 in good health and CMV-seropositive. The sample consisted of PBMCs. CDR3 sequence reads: CSVGLRGRDYGYTF. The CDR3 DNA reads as TGCAGCGTAGGGTTAAGGGGCCGTGACTATGGCTACACCTTC.